Below, 11 T cell receptor beta chains from the same sample are listed, as sequenced in a study of blood T cells in healthy people across ages. Combining a sample-barcoded 5' primer with a J-beta primer mix, a second PCR ran for roughly 7 to 12 cycles. TCRdb passed the 5' RACE reads through MiXCR, listing each CDR3 protein once. The repertoire holds nearly 1 million distinct CDR3 sequences, approximately 50% seen once, with around a fifth in the top ten. The sequenced sample was blood. These receptors all stem from a woman aged 55 to 70 in good health.

The chain carries TRBV30 and TRBJ2-7; 9 nucleotides agree with TRBD2. CDR1 GTSNPN and CDR2 SVGIG come from the germline V gene (reference sequence). This CDR3 comprises 15 residues. The V and J ends lost 0 bases and 7 bases, in that order; junction bases with no gene match: 10. CDR3 amino acids: CAWSVAASGKWEQYF. CDR3 bases: TGTGCCTGGAGTGTCGCGGCTAGCGGGAAGTGGGAGCAGTACTTC.

The chain is built from TRBV20-1 and TRBJ2-1; 7 nucleotides line up with TRBD1. The trim removed 5 bases at V and 7 bases at J, leaving 5 bases unmatched. The CDR3 is 12 amino acids. Germline CDR1 and CDR2: DFQATT and SNEGSKA (reference sequence). The CDR3 here is CSARTGPNEQFF. The CDR3 DNA is TGCAGTGCTCGGACAGGACCGAATGAGCAGTTCTTC.

This sequence joins TRBV7-2 and TRBJ2-7; TRBD2 matches 8 bases. The CDR3 length is 16 residues. Germline V gene data show CDR1 as SGHTA and CDR2 as FQGNSA. Trimming took 4 bases from V and 0 from J; bases not matched to a gene: 8. This CDR3 is CASSYPPGGNSYEQYF. The CDR3, as DNA: TGTGCCAGCAGCTATCCTCCGGGAGGGAACTCCTACGAGCAGTACTTC.

The J gene is TRBJ2-1, the V gene TRBV12-5; 7 bases are shared with TRBD2. The CDR3 sequence is 14 residues long. J was trimmed by 2 bases and V by 5 bases; bases with no gene match: 3. CDR1 and CDR2 from the germline V gene are LGHNT and FRNRAP. In DNA form, the CDR3 reads TGTGCTAGTGGTAACACTAGCGCCTACAATGAGCAGTTCTTC. The encoded protein is CASGNTSAYNEQFF.

The gene calls are TRBV6-1 and TRBJ2-3; TRBD1 or TRBD2 may be the D gene (5 bases each). The CDR3 is 13 residues long. The ends were cut back, 3 bases at V and 5 bases at J, with 9 bases in the middle. The germline V gene has CDR1 MNHNS and CDR2 SASEGT. CDR3 nucleotides: TGTGCCAGCAGTGATGTGGGGGAAGATACGCAGTATTTT. Translating it yields CASSDVGEDTQYF.

This sequence joins TRBV10-1 and TRBJ2-5, with TRBD1 matching 7 bases. The germline V gene encodes CDR1 WNHNN and CDR2 SYGVQD (reference sequence). V shed 0 bases, J shed 5 bases, and the junction held 6 bases outside the gene matches. The CDR3 loop spans 15 amino acids. CDR3 sequence (DNA): TGCGCCAGCAGTGAGTCTGGGACAGAGGTGGAGACCCAGTACTTC. This translates into CASSESGTEVETQYF.

This clonotype was recorded only once. V gene TRBV6-6 combines with J gene TRBJ2-3; D possibly corresponds to TRBD2 (6 bases). The germline gives CDR1 MNHNY, CDR2 SVGAGI (reference sequence). The germline V and J ends were trimmed by 6 bases and 6 bases, with 13 bases remaining between them. The length of the CDR3 is 13 residues. DNA of the CDR3: TGTGCCAGCAGGCTTAGGGGACTTGATACGCAGTATTTT. This gives the protein CASRLRGLDTQYF.

This sequence joins TRBV4-3 and TRBJ2-1; TRBD2 matches at 11 bases. Trimming removed 4 bases from V and 9 bases from J; junction bases left unmatched: 8. CDR1 is LGHNA and CDR2 is YSLEER in the germline V gene. The CDR3 runs to 15 residues. The DNA for the CDR3 is TGCGCCAGCAGCCCGGGGGCTAGCGGGAGGTCTGAGCAGTTCTTC. It codes for CASSPGASGRSEQFF.

The chain recombines TRBV11-2 with TRBJ2-3; D possibly matches TRBD1 or TRBD2 (5 bases each). Trimming took off 5 bases at V and 6 bases at J, with 21 bases between the two ends. The CDR3 consists of 16 residues. The germline V gene encodes CDR1 SGHAT and CDR2 FQNNGV. CDR3 loop: CASSVLRGRRLDTQYF. CDR3 sequence (DNA): TGTGCCAGCAGCGTTTTACGGGGCCGCCGACTGGATACGCAGTATTTT.

To note about this clonotype: The germline gene is not matched at one end of the junction; a read error may be the cause. The genes are TRBV19 and TRBJ1-1; 8 nucleotides align to TRBD1. CDR3 length: 13 amino acids. Germline V gene sequence: CDR1 LNHDA, CDR2 SQIVND (reference sequence). The CDR3 bases are TGTGCCAGTAATATATCGGGGACAGGTAAAGCTTTCTTT. Protein: CASNISGTGKAFF.

The chain is built from TRBV6-5 and TRBJ1-6, with 7 bases that match TRBD1. CDR1 and CDR2 from the germline V gene are MNHEY and SVGAGI. The length of the CDR3 is 16 residues. Trimming removed 5 bases from V and 9 bases from J; junction bases left unmatched: 13. CDR3 sequence (DNA): TGTGCCAGCAGTCGGACAGGCCAGACGGGCGGTTCACCCCTCCACTTT. Translated, it gives CASSRTGQTGGSPLHF.